A selection of T cell receptor beta chains follows, all from one sample in a study of Graves' ophthalmopathy and Graves' hyperthyroidism. One entry per CDR3 protein, called by TCRdb with MiXCR from the multiplex PCR reads. The sample lists about 220,000 distinct CDR3 sequences; roughly a fifth were seen once. Input material: peripheral blood. These receptors all stem from a woman in her forties or fifties with Graves' ophthalmopathy. The CDR3 runs from the conserved cysteine through the conserved F or W. A D gene is named only where the DNA matches it firmly. Size values are once, few and many counts, or a class for expanded clones, and some rows have none.

clone size	V gene	D gene	J gene	CDR3 length	CDR3 protein	CDR3 DNA
many	TRBV5-1	TRBD1	TRBJ1-5	16	CASSPGQPGGNQPQHF	TGCGCCAGCAGCCCGGGACAGCCAGGAGGCAATCAGCCCCAGCATTTT
many	TRBV15	TRBD2	TRBJ2-7	16	CATSRDRASGTYEQYF	TGTGCCACCAGCAGAGATAGGGCTAGCGGCACCTACGAGCAGTACTTC
many	TRBV6-1	TRBD1	TRBJ2-7	13	CASSRDRVGEQYF	TGTGCCAGCAGTCGGGACAGGGTTGGCGAGCAGTACTTC
many	TRBV28	NA	TRBJ2-7	12	CASSPGYWEQYF	TGTGCCAGCAGTCCAGGGTACTGGGAACAGTACTTC
many	TRBV19	TRBD1	TRBJ2-5	15	CASSFGTGRSETQYF	TGTGCCAGTAGTTTTGGGACAGGGAGGAGTGAGACCCAGTACTTC
many	TRBV11-3	NA	TRBJ1-5	16	CASSLVWGAGNQPQHF	TGTGCCAGCAGCTTAGTTTGGGGGGCGGGCAATCAGCCCCAGCATTTT
few	TRBV19	NA	TRBJ2-1	16	CASRLSRGAQGNEQFF	TGTGCCAGTAGACTTAGCCGGGGTGCGCAGGGCAATGAGCAGTTCTTC
many	TRBV25-1	TRBD1	TRBJ1-3	16	CASSGFRGPSGNTIYF	TGTGCCAGCAGTGGATTCAGGGGGCCATCTGGAAACACCATATATTTT
many	TRBV5-8	TRBD1	TRBJ1-1	16	CASSLGQGGWNTEAFF	TGTGCCAGCAGCTTGGGTCAGGGGGGATGGAACACTGAAGCTTTCTTT
NA	TRBV28	NA	TRBJ2-5	13	CASSYGLIETQYF	TGTGCCAGCAGTTACGGGCTCATAGAGACCCAGTACTTC
many	TRBV28	TRBD1	TRBJ1-2	15	CASSSSGTVNYGYTF	TGTGCCAGCAGTTCCTCCGGGACAGTCAACTATGGCTACACCTTC
NA	TRBV12-3/TRBV12-4	NA	TRBJ1-1	14	CASSFGWGNTEAFF	TGTGCCAGCAGTTTCGGTTGGGGGAACACTGAAGCTTTCTTT
many	TRBV20-1	NA	TRBJ2-7	12	CSASGDGYEQYF	TGCAGTGCTAGCGGGGACGGGTACGAGCAGTACTTC
many	TRBV10-3	NA	TRBJ1-6	13	CAISESGGSPLHF	TGTGCCATCAGTGAGTCTGGGGGGTCACCCCTCCACTTT
many	TRBV29-1	NA	TRBJ2-7	15	CSVEDRASEYYEQYF	TGCAGCGTTGAAGATCGGGCTAGCGAGTACTACGAGCAGTACTTC
few	TRBV7-8	NA	TRBJ2-7	18	CASSLDPGTPISSYEQYF	TGTGCCAGCAGCCTAGACCCCGGGACTCCCATTAGCTCCTACGAGCAGTACTTC
many	TRBV28	NA	TRBJ2-4	15	CASSQTTIAKNIQYF	TGTGCCAGCAGCCAGACTACCATAGCCAAAAACATTCAGTACTTC
many	TRBV7-3	TRBD1	TRBJ2-5	15	CASSRRINRGETQYF	TGTGCCAGCAGCAGACGGATCAACAGGGGAGAGACCCAGTACTTC
many	TRBV12-5	TRBD1	TRBJ2-7	14	CASGPRQGAYEQYF	TGTGCTAGTGGACCCCGACAGGGGGCTTACGAGCAGTACTTC
few	TRBV11-2	NA	TRBJ1-3	19	CASSLVSFDGPFSGNTIYF	TGTGCCAGCAGCTTAGTTTCTTTTGACGGACCCTTCTCTGGAAACACCATATATTTT
NA	TRBV25-1	NA	TRBJ2-5	16	CASSAYLPGVGETQYF	TGTGCCAGCAGTGCCTATCTTCCAGGGGTCGGAGAGACCCAGTACTTC
many	TRBV20-1	NA	TRBJ2-7	15	CSAGPPLASSYEQYF	TGCAGTGCCGGACCCCCCCTTGCGTCCTCCTACGAGCAGTACTTC
many	TRBV2	NA	TRBJ2-7	8	CASREQYF	TGTGCCAGCCGAGAGCAGTACTTC
many	TRBV29-1	TRBD2	TRBJ2-7	14	CSVEGLAGDYEQYF	TGCAGCGTTGAAGGCCTAGCGGGAGACTACGAGCAGTACTTC
many	TRBV28	NA	TRBJ2-7	11	CASSSGYEQYF	TGTGCCAGCAGCTCGGGCTACGAGCAGTACTTC
few	TRBV27	NA	TRBJ1-1	18	CASSFRGGAKSLNTEAFF	TGTGCCAGCAGTTTTCGCGGGGGGGCCAAATCCTTGAACACTGAAGCTTTCTTT
many	TRBV6-1	NA	TRBJ1-2	14	CASSEYGPTYGYTF	TGTGCCAGCAGTGAGTACGGCCCGACATATGGCTACACCTTC
many	TRBV7-8	TRBD2	TRBJ2-7	18	CASSPSATTSGRAYGQYF	TGTGCCAGCAGCCCTAGCGCCACAACTAGCGGGAGGGCCTATGGGCAGTACTTC
NA	TRBV6-5	TRBD2	TRBJ2-5	15	CASSYSWGTTETQYF	TGTGCCAGCAGTTACTCGTGGGGGACTACTGAGACCCAGTACTTC
many	TRBV6-4	NA	TRBJ2-2	14	CASSRLVGTGELFF	TGTGCCAGCAGCCGACTAGTTGGTACCGGGGAGCTGTTTTTT
few	TRBV30	NA	TRBJ2-2	14	CAWSSLRTTGELFF	TGTGCCTGGAGTTCGCTCAGGACGACCGGGGAGCTGTTTTTT
NA	TRBV6-2/TRBV6-3	NA	TRBJ1-2	13	CASSYQDNYGYTF	TGTGCCAGCAGTTATCAGGACAACTATGGCTACACCTTC
many	TRBV19	NA	TRBJ1-5	12	CASIGRNQPQHF	TGTGCCAGTATAGGCAGGAATCAGCCCCAGCATTTT
NA	TRBV7-8	NA	TRBJ2-7	14	CASSLVQGNYEQYF	TGTGCCAGCAGCTTAGTTCAGGGAAACTACGAGCAGTACTTC
many	TRBV29-1	NA	TRBJ1-1	12	CSVVAMNTEAFF	TGCAGCGTTGTGGCAATGAACACTGAAGCTTTCTTT
NA	TRBV5-1	NA	TRBJ1-1	14	CASSLDGKGTEAFF	TGCGCCAGCAGCTTGGACGGGAAGGGCACTGAAGCTTTCTTT
many	TRBV4-1	NA	TRBJ2-5	17	CASSRGVGALALETQYF	TGCGCCAGCAGCCGGGGGGTAGGGGCCCTGGCTCTGGAGACCCAGTACTTC
many	TRBV7-2	TRBD2	TRBJ2-7	13	CASSIQGLGEQYF	TGTGCCAGCAGCATACAGGGACTAGGCGAGCAGTACTTC
NA	TRBV28	TRBD1	TRBJ2-5	13	CATQTGTVETQYF	TGTGCCACTCAAACCGGGACAGTCGAGACCCAGTACTTC
NA	TRBV20-1	NA	TRBJ1-1	16	CSARSFLCRENTEAFF	TGCAGTGCTAGATCATTCTTATGCCGGGAGAACACTGAAGCTTTCTTT
once	TRBV27	NA	TRBJ1-2	14	CASSLSIFDYGYTF	TGTGCCAGCAGTTTATCGATCTTCGACTATGGCTACACCTTC
many	TRBV7-2	NA	TRBJ1-3	14	CASSFGGAGNTIYF	TGTGCCAGCAGCTTTGGGGGCGCGGGAAACACCATATATTTT
NA	TRBV12-3/TRBV12-4	TRBD1	TRBJ1-1	17	CASSYDRGVGMNTEAFF	TGTGCCAGCAGTTATGACAGGGGGGTAGGAATGAACACTGAAGCTTTCTTT
once	TRBV29-1	NA	TRBJ2-5	12	CSVEWRGETQYF	TGCAGCGTTGAATGGAGGGGAGAGACCCAGTACTTC
many	TRBV6-5	NA	TRBJ2-7	14	CASSVRGRVHEQYF	TGTGCCAGCAGCGTGCGGGGTAGGGTCCACGAGCAGTACTTC
many	TRBV7-2	NA	TRBJ2-7	14	CASSLKPRDFEQYF	TGTGCCAGCAGCCTCAAACCCCGAGATTTTGAGCAGTACTTC
few	TRBV6-1	NA	TRBJ1-1	14	CASSGSRVPAEACF	TGTGCCAGCAGTGGAAGCAGGGTACCGGCTGAAGCTTGCTTT
many	TRBV28	NA	TRBJ2-5	12	CASTLAKETQYF	TGTGCCAGCACCCTAGCGAAAGAGACCCAGTACTTC
many	TRBV20-1	TRBD2	TRBJ2-5	16	CSARRIAGGPVETQYF	TGCAGTGCTAGAAGGATAGCGGGAGGGCCCGTGGAGACCCAGTACTTC
many	TRBV29-1	TRBD1	TRBJ2-7	14	CSVVLGQGSYEQYF	TGCAGCGTTGTTCTGGGACAGGGGTCGTACGAGCAGTACTTC
NA	TRBV5-1	NA	TRBJ1-1	15	CASSLGAGGFTEAFF	TGCGCCAGCAGCTTGGGGGCTGGGGGGTTCACTGAAGCTTTCTTT
many	TRBV20-1	TRBD2	TRBJ2-5	14	CSADQGLAAETQYF	TGCAGTGCTGACCAGGGACTAGCGGCGGAGACCCAGTACTTC
many	TRBV7-9	NA	TRBJ2-5	13	CASNTASMGTQYF	TGTGCCAGCAACACGGCCTCGATGGGAACCCAGTACTTC
many	TRBV19	NA	TRBJ1-1	14	CASITGTMNTEAFF	TGTGCCAGTATTACAGGGACGATGAACACTGAAGCTTTCTTT